This TCR beta chain was recovered during a study of shared clonotypes between healthy human individuals. Measured with immunoSEQ multiplex PCR; TCRdb has only the in-frame clones, and not every one. Altogether 2.5 million or so clones are present, just over 90% being singletons, with the ten largest covering roughly 0.13%. With 4 bases clipped from V and 8 bases from J, the junction kept 8 bases outside the gene matches. The germline gives CDR1 MNHEY, CDR2 SVGAGI. The CDR3 consists of 14 residues. Into CD45RA+ naive and CD45RA-negative memory subsets, the CD4+ cells were split. The sequenced sample was naive CD4+ T cells sorted from blood. Subset denoted: CD45RA+ positively selected. The gene calls are TRBV6-5 and TRBJ2-1; TRBD1 matches 7 bases. This TCR was sampled from a man in his late teens or twenties in good health. The CDR3 here is CASSSKRGRDEQFF. DNA for the CDR3: TGTGCCAGCAGTTCCAAGAGGGGGCGGGATGAGCAGTTCTTC.